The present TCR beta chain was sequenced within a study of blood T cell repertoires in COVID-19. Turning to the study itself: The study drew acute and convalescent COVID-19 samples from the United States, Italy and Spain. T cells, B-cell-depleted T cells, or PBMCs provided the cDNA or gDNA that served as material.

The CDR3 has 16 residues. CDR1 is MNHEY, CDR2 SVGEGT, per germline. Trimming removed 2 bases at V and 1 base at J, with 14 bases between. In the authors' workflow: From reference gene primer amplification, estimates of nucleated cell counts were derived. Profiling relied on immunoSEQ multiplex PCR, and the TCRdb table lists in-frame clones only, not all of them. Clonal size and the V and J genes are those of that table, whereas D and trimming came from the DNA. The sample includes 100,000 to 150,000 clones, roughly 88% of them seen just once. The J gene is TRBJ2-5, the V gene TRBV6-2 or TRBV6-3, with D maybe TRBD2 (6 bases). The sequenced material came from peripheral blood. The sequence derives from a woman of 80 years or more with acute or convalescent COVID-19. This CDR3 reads CASSYKAGSPQETQYF. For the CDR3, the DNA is TGTGCCAGCAGTTACAAGGCGGGATCACCCCAAGAGACCCAGTACTTC.